This paragraph covers one T cell receptor (beta chain) sequence. Its antigen is unknown. The table came from immunoSEQ multiplex PCR; TCRdb's copy has only in-frame clones and leaves some out. In the table there are fewer than 2.5 million clones, 80% to 95% of which are singletons. This specimen belongs to a study of shared clonotypes between healthy human individuals. CDR1 and CDR2 (germline): SGDLS, YYNGEE. The CDR3 covers 22 residues. Germline trimming cut 4 bases from V and 8 bases from J; bases unmatched to any gene: 32. CD4+ cells underwent separation, giving CD45RA+ naive and CD45RA-negative memory subsets. General study points: Rarefaction indicated that sorted-subset sequencing remained incomplete although depth was large.

This clonotype originated in a man in his late teens or twenties in good health. Some clones in this sample may be carry-over from other donors' samples. The sample comprised naive CD4+ T cells from PBMCs. Regarding subset: CD45RA+ positively selected. The chain carries TRBV9 and TRBJ2-3, with TRBD2 matching 9 bases. CDR3 DNA: TGTGCCAGCAGCCCGCTTGGGGGGGCCGGGACTAGCCGAGAGAGGAGAATCGTTACGCAGTATTTT. Amino acid sequence: CASSPLGGAGTSRERRIVTQYF.